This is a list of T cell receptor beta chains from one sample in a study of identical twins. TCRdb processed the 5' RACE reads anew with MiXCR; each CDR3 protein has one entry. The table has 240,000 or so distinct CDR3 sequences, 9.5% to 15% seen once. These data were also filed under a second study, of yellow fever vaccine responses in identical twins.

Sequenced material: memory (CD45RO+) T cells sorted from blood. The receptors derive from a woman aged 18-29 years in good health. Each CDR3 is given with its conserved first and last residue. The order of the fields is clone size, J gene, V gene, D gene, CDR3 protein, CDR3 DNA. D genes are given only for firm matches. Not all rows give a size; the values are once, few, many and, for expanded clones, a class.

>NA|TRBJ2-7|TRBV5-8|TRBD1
CASSLTGKSEQYF
TGTGCCAGCAGTTTGACAGGGAAGTCCGAGCAGTACTTC
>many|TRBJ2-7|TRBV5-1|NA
CASSFSQTYEQYF
TGCGCCAGCAGCTTTAGTCAGACCTACGAGCAGTACTTC
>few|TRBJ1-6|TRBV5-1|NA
CASSLSDRSPLHF
TGCGCCAGCAGCTTGAGTGATCGTTCACCCCTCCACTTT
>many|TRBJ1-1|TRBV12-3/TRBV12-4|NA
CASRGMGQDTEAFF
TGTGCCAGCAGGGGGATGGGGCAGGACACTGAAGCTTTCTTT
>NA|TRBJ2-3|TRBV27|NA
CASSLMDTQYF
TGTGCCAGCAGTTTAATGGATACGCAGTATTTT
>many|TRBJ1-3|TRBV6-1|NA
CASSLHDVPGNTIYF
TGTGCCAGCAGCCTCCACGACGTTCCAGGAAACACCATATATTTT
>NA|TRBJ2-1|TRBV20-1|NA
CSAIVWDNEQFF
TGCAGTGCTATTGTGTGGGACAATGAGCAGTTCTTC
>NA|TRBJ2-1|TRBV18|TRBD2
CASSHDGGAFDEQFF
TGTGCCAGCTCACACGACGGGGGGGCCTTCGATGAGCAGTTCTTC
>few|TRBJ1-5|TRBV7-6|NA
CASSLGRGRNQPQHF
TGTGCCAGCAGCTTAGGCAGGGGTCGCAATCAGCCCCAGCATTTT
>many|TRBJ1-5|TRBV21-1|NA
CASSKDGRGRSNQPQHF
TGTGCCAGCAGCAAAGACGGCAGGGGGAGGAGCAATCAGCCCCAGCATTTT
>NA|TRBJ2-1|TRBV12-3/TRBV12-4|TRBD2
CASSFPGLAVGNEQFF
TGTGCCAGCAGTTTCCCTGGACTAGCGGTCGGGAATGAGCAGTTCTTC
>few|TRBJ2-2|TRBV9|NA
CASSVGPKGNTGELFF
TGTGCCAGCAGCGTAGGGCCAAAAGGGAACACCGGGGAGCTGTTTTTT
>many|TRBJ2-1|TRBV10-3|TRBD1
CAISPTGDNEQFF
TGTGCCATCAGTCCCACAGGGGACAATGAGCAGTTCTTC
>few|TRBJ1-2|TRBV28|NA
CASSLRLAASYGYTF
TGTGCCAGCAGTTTAAGGTTGGCAGCATCATATGGCTACACCTTC
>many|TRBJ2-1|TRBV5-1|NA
CASTGDYLATGQFF
TGCGCCAGCACAGGGGACTATTTGGCCACGGGGCAGTTCTTC
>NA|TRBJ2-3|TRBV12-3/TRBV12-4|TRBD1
CASSTGQGATDTQYF
TGTGCCAGCAGTACAGGACAGGGGGCTACAGATACGCAGTATTTT
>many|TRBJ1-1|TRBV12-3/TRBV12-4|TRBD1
CASILGGQGVNTEAFF
TGTGCCAGCATCTTAGGAGGACAGGGTGTGAACACTGAAGCTTTCTTT
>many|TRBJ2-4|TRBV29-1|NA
CSALRGAKNIQYF
TGCAGCGCCCTGAGGGGAGCCAAAAACATTCAGTACTTC
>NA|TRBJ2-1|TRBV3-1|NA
CASSQDRGPLYNEQFF
TGTGCCAGCAGCCAAGATCGGGGACCCCTCTACAATGAGCAGTTCTTC
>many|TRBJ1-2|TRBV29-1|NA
CSGGGTTSYGYTF
TGCAGCGGTGGGGGCACCACCTCCTATGGCTACACCTTC
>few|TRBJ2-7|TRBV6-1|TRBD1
CASRGDRGYEQYF
TGTGCCAGCAGGGGGGACAGGGGTTACGAGCAGTACTTC
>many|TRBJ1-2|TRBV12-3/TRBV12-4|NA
CASSPGNYGYTF
TGTGCCAGCAGTCCAGGGAATTACGGCTACACCTTC
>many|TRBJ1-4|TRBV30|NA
CAWSGGSTNEKLFF
TGTGCCTGGAGTGGGGGTTCAACTAATGAAAAACTGTTTTTT
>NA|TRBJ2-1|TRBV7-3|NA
CASSLSQGWNEQFF
TGTGCCAGCAGCCTTTCTCAGGGGTGGAATGAGCAGTTCTTC
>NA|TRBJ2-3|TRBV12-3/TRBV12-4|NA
CASSPQGQSTDTQYF
TGTGCCAGCAGTCCCCAAGGACAATCCACAGATACGCAGTATTTT
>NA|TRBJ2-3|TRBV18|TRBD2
CASSATSGRTTDTQYF
TGTGCCAGCTCAGCGACTAGCGGGAGAACTACAGATACGCAGTATTTT
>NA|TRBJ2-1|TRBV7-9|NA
CASRATQPGDEQFF
TGTGCCAGCAGAGCTACCCAACCGGGCGATGAGCAGTTCTTC
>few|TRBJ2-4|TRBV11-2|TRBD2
CASSPPGLAGTNKNIQYF
TGTGCCAGCAGCCCACCGGGACTAGCGGGGACCAACAAAAACATTCAGTACTTC
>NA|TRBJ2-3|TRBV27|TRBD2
CASRRLAVNTDTQYF
TGTGCCAGCCGGCGACTAGCGGTAAACACAGATACGCAGTATTTT
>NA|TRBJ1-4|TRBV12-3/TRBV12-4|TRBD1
CASSFLGQGREKLFF
TGTGCCAGCAGTTTCCTCGGACAGGGGAGGGAAAAACTGTTTTTT
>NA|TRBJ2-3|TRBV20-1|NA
CSAPAGAKMADTQYF
TGCAGTGCCCCGGCCGGGGCGAAGATGGCAGATACGCAGTATTTT
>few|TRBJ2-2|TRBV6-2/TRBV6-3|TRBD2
CASRYPGLAENTGELFF
TGTGCCAGCAGATACCCCGGACTAGCGGAGAACACCGGGGAGCTGTTTTTT
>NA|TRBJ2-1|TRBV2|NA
CASSGDLAPEQFF
TGTGCCAGCAGTGGAGACCTGGCGCCTGAGCAGTTCTTC
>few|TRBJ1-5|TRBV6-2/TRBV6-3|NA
CASSYEYSNQPQHF
TGTGCCAGCAGTTACGAGTATAGCAATCAGCCCCAGCATTTT
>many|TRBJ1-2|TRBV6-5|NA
CASSYQGNYGYTF
TGTGCCAGCAGTTACCAGGGTAACTATGGCTACACCTTC
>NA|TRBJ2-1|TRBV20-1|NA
CSARDYGGAPSYNEQFF
TGCAGTGCTAGAGATTATGGGGGAGCCCCCTCCTACAATGAGCAGTTCTTC
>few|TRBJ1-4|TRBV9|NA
CASSVGTDKNEKLFF
TGTGCCAGCAGCGTAGGGACAGACAAAAATGAAAAACTGTTTTTT
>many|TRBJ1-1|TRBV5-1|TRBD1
CASSLSTGDTEAFF
TGCGCCAGCAGCTTGTCTACAGGGGACACTGAAGCTTTCTTT
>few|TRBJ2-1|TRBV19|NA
CASGRAGAYNEQFF
TGTGCCAGTGGGCGGGCAGGGGCCTACAATGAGCAGTTCTTC
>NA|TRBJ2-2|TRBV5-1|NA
CASSFQRDSTGELFF
TGCGCCAGCAGCTTCCAGCGGGACAGCACCGGGGAGCTGTTTTTT
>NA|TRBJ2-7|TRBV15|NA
CATSRDPQAYEQYF
TGTGCCACCAGCAGAGATCCGCAGGCCTACGAGCAGTACTTC
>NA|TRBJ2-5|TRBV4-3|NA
CASSQEGGPGETQYF
TGCGCCAGCAGCCAAGAAGGGGGGCCGGGGGAGACCCAGTACTTC
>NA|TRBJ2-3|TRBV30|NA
CAWSRQFSTDTQYF
TGTGCCTGGAGTCGACAGTTTAGCACAGATACGCAGTATTTT
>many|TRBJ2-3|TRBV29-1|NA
CSVVDKGPTDTQYF
TGCAGCGTTGTTGACAAGGGCCCCACAGATACGCAGTATTTT
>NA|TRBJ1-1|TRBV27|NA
CARRTTEAFF
TGTGCCCGAAGGACCACTGAAGCTTTCTTT
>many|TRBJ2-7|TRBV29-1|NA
CSVEGDSYEQYF
TGCAGCGTTGAAGGGGACTCCTACGAGCAGTACTTC